Below, 25 T cell receptor beta chains from the same sample are listed, as sequenced in a study of T cells expressing NK-cell markers. TCRdb re-called the 5' RACE reads and catalogs CDR3 proteins one per entry, DNA excluded. The sample table sets out 150,000 or so distinct CDR3 sequences. Sequencing was done on a sample of blood T cells: a sorted CD56 or NKG2C T cell subset, CD4+ or CD8+ T cells, or bulk PBMC T cells (not recorded which). The receptors come from a woman between 18 and 70 years old in good health.

The chain employs TRBV5-1 and TRBJ1-1; TCRdb calls TRBD1, which cannot be checked without DNA. This CDR3 is built from 16 residues. The germline V gene has CDR1 SGHRS and CDR2 YFSETQ. This CDR3 reads CASSLMDRGHGTEAFF.

The rearrangement joins TRBV5-1 to TRBJ2-5; TCRdb returns TRBD1, unconfirmable since there is no DNA. The CDR3 extends over 13 amino acids. CDR1 and CDR2 from the germline V gene are SGHRS and YFSETQ. The CDR3 protein is CASKPWMVETQYF. Supplemented by reference TRBV5-1 and TRBJ2-5, the full variable domain reads KAGVTQTPRYLIKTRGQQVTLSCSPISGHRSVSWYQQTPGQGLQFLFEYFSETQRNKGNFPGRFSGRQFSNSRSEMNVSTLELGDSALYLCASKPWMVETQYFGPGTRLLVL.

The chain recombines TRBV20-1 with TRBJ2-1; as DNA is missing, the TRBD1 call by TCRdb cannot be tested. The CDR3 is made up of 18 amino acids. In germline, CDR1 is DFQATT, CDR2 SNEGSKA (reference sequence). This CDR3 is CSARPGRTPSRSYNEQFF.

V is TRBV2 and J is TRBJ1-6; the TRBD1 assignment by TCRdb is unverifiable without DNA. Germline assignment: CDR1 SNHLY and CDR2 FYNNEI. The CDR3 sequence is 16 residues long. The CDR3 is CASSEKPGGIGSPLHF.

The chain is built from TRBV12-3 or TRBV12-4 and TRBJ2-5; TCRdb designates TRBD2, a call that cannot be tested without DNA. The CDR3 length is 12 residues. The CDR3 loop reads CASSRGGETQYF.

The J gene is TRBJ2-7, the V gene TRBV28; TCRdb's D call, TRBD1, is unchecked because there is no DNA. This CDR3 has 14 amino acids. The germline V gene has CDR1 MDHEN and CDR2 SYDVKM. The CDR3 loop is CASSLERGEDEQYF.

The J gene is TRBJ2-5, the V gene TRBV3-1; without DNA, the TCRdb call of TRBD2 cannot be checked. The germline V gene encodes CDR1 LGHDT and CDR2 YNNKEL (reference sequence). This CDR3 is 15 amino acids long. CDR3 sequence reads: CASSRGLAGLETQYF.

The chain combines TRBV12-3 or TRBV12-4 with TRBJ2-1. The CDR3 consists of 15 residues. This chain's CDR3 is CASSLGLSGVNEQFF.

The rearrangement links TRBV20-1 to TRBJ2-3; without DNA, the TCRdb call of TRBD2 cannot be checked. This CDR3 has 11 residues. Germline V lookup: CDR1 DFQATT, CDR2 SNEGSKA (reference sequence). The CDR3 here is CRGAATDTQYF.

The rearrangement links TRBV18 to TRBJ2-7; there is no DNA to check the TCRdb D call of TRBD1. CDR3 length: 14 residues. Germline V lookup: CDR1 KGHSH, CDR2 LQKENI. The CDR3 sequence is CASSLQGDSYEQYF.

The genes are TRBV7-8 and TRBJ2-6; absent DNA, TCRdb's TRBD1 call cannot be checked. This CDR3 spans 20 amino acids. Germline loops: CDR1 SGHVS, CDR2 FQNEAQ. The CDR3 sequence: CASSLGRRQGLSSGANVLTF.

This sequence joins TRBV11-2 and TRBJ1-4; TCRdb's D gene call, TRBD1, goes unchecked for lack of DNA. The CDR3 length is 19 residues. Germline V gene sequence: CDR1 SGHAT, CDR2 FQNNGV. CDR3: CASSPLSIAGGAANEKLFF.

The rearrangement joins TRBV5-1 to TRBJ2-6. The CDR3 covers 16 residues. CDR1 and CDR2 (germline): SGHRS, YFSETQ. The CDR3 sequence is CASTRSPVSGANVLTF.

This chain joins TRBV5-1 and TRBJ2-7; no DNA is available, so the TRBD1 call from TCRdb remains unchecked. From germline, CDR1 is SGHRS and CDR2 YFSETQ. The CDR3 length is 15 residues. CDR3 protein: CASSGAGQGRGEQYF.

The CDR3 spells CASSSNRNSPLHF. The rearrangement uses TRBV12-3 or TRBV12-4 and TRBJ1-6; lacking DNA, the TRBD1 call made by TCRdb goes unchecked. The CDR3 totals 13 residues.

The V gene is TRBV5-1, the J gene TRBJ2-3; TCRdb selects TRBD1, and the lack of DNA leaves this call unchecked. Looked up from germline, CDR1 is SGHRS and CDR2 is YFSETQ. This CDR3 is 14 amino acids long. The CDR3 region is CATQPGQGSDTQYF.

This rearrangement joins TRBV3-1 to TRBJ1-6; TCRdb proposes TRBD1, but this gene call is untestable without DNA. Looked up from germline, CDR1 is LGHDT and CDR2 is YNNKEL (reference sequence). This CDR3 spans 18 amino acids. CDR3 amino acids: CASSQALGARVRNSPLHF.

CDR3 residues: CASSNRTSGAFTDTQYF. The gene calls are TRBV12-3 or TRBV12-4 and TRBJ2-3; TCRdb's assignment of TRBD2 cannot be checked, as there is no DNA. CDR3 length: 17 residues.

This chain uses TRBV3-1 with TRBJ2-2. Germline V lookup: CDR1 LGHDT, CDR2 YNNKEL (reference sequence). This CDR3 has 15 residues. The CDR3 here is CASSQGQLNTGELFF.

The chain has TRBV4-1 and TRBJ1-1. This CDR3 spans 14 amino acids. In germline, CDR1 is MGHRA, CDR2 YSYEKL. The CDR3 here is CASSQGSALTEAFF.

The genes are TRBV7-2 and TRBJ2-5. The CDR3 sequence is 13 residues long. Germline V lookup: CDR1 SGHTA, CDR2 FQGNSA. CDR3 sequence: CASSLEARGTQYF. Drawing the rest from reference TRBV7-2 and TRBJ2-5, the complete variable domain is GAGVSQSPSNKVTEKGKDVELRCDPISGHTALYWYRQSLGQGLEFLIYFQGNSAPDKSGLPSDRFSAERTGGSVSTLTIQRTQQEDSAVYLCASSLEARGTQYFGPGTRLLVL.

This chain connects TRBV25-1 to TRBJ2-7. CDR1 MGHDK and CDR2 SYGVNS come from the germline V gene. The CDR3 loop spans 14 amino acids. The CDR3: CASSDPGLDYEQYF.

The chain uses TRBV5-1 and TRBJ2-7; TCRdb names TRBD1, which stays unverified in the absence of DNA. The CDR3 has 14 residues. The germline V gene has CDR1 SGHRS and CDR2 YFSETQ. Here the CDR3 reads CASSLGYRDHEQYF.

This chain uses TRBV4-1 with TRBJ2-7; the D gene TCRdb calls, TRBD1, cannot be checked with no DNA. Germline V gene sequence: CDR1 MGHRA, CDR2 YSYEKL. The CDR3 extends over 15 amino acids. The CDR3 loop reads CASSRNQHIPGEQYF.

V is TRBV6-4 and J is TRBJ2-7; TCRdb's D call, TRBD1, is unchecked because there is no DNA. The CDR3 consists of 19 residues. The germline V gene has CDR1 MRHNA and CDR2 SNTAGT. CDR3 region: CASSDSSGGTVYRGSEQYF.